One T cell receptor beta chain is described in this entry. TCRdb keeps only in-frame clones here, not all; method: immunoSEQ multiplex PCR. The sample carries fewer than 95,000 clones, 84% recorded once. Germline V CDR1 and CDR2: LNHNV, YYDKDF (reference sequence). The CDR3 contains 17 residues. Trimming removed 1 base from V and 2 bases from J, with 15 bases in between. The sample's time point: pretreatment peripheral blood. These data are taken from a study of PD-L1 blockade in urothelial cancer. The chain has TRBV15 and TRBJ2-4; D might be TRBD1 (6 bases). The sequenced sample was PBMCs, obtained around atezolizumab (anti-PD-L1) treatment. The sequence was obtained from a man aged 60-69 years with urothelial cancer. CDR3 amino acids: CATSRVGWDNSKNIQYF. The CDR3 region has the DNA TGTGCCACCAGCAGAGTAGGTTGGGACAACTCCAAAAACATTCAGTACTTC.